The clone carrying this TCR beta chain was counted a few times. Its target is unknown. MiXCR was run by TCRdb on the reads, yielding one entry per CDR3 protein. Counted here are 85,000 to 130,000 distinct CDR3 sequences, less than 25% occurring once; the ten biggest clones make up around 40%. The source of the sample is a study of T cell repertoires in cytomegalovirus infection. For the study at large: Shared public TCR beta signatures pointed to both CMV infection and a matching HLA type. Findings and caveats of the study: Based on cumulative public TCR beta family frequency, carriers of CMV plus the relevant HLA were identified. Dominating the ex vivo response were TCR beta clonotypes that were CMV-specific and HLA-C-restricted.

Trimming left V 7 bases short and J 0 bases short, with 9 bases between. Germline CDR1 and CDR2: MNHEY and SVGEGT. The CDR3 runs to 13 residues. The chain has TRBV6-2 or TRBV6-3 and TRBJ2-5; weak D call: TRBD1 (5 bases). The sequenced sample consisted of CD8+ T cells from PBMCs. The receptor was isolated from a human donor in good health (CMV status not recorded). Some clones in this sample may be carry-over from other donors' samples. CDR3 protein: CASTWTNQETQYF. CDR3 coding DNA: TGTGCCAGCACTTGGACAAACCAAGAGACCCAGTACTTC.